The 27 T cell receptor beta chains below come from one sample, sequenced in a study of T-cell reconstitution after alpha-beta-depleted transplantation in children. Unique molecular identifiers were incorporated during preparation of the TCRbeta library. TCRdb re-analysed the PCR reads in MiXCR, keeping a single row per CDR3 protein. Of 350,000 to 400,000 distinct CDR3 sequences listed, about 20% are singletons. The sequencing here drew on PBMCs from the stem cell graft donor, taken from the stem cell graft. The receptors originated from a human donor who donated a stem cell graft to a child with acute myeloid leukemia.

Details on this clonotype: An end of the junction does not agree with germline; a read error may underlie this. The V and J genes are TRBV7-7 and TRBJ2-1; D may correspond to TRBD1 or TRBD2 (6 bases each). Germline CDR1 is SSHAT and CDR2 is FNYEAQ (reference sequence). This CDR3 is built from 14 residues. CDR3 protein: CASSKMGGRDEQFF. Here the CDR3 DNA reads TGTGCTAGCAGCAAGATGGGGGGCAGGGATGAGCAGTTCTTC.

Only a few counts were recorded for this clonotype. The rearrangement uses TRBV7-9 and TRBJ2-7; the match to TRBD2 covers 9 bases. The CDR3 is 15 residues long. Trimming cost V 5 bases and J 3 bases; bases outside gene matches: 8. CDR1 and CDR2 (germline): SEHNR, FQNEAQ (reference sequence). The CDR3 here is CASSPVGREGYEQYF. The CDR3 coding sequence is TGTGCCAGCAGCCCCGTTGGGCGGGAGGGCTACGAGCAGTACTTC. Variable domain in full (rest from reference TRBV7-9 and TRBJ2-7): DTGVSQNPRHKITKRGQNVTFRCDPISEHNRLYWYRQTLGQGPEFLTYFQNEAQLEKSRLLSDRFSAERPKGSFSTLEIQRTEQGDSAMYLCASSPVGREGYEQYFGPGTRLTVT.

The chain couples TRBV28 to TRBJ2-2, with D tentatively TRBD2 (5 bases). Germline V gives CDR1 MDHEN, CDR2 SYDVKM. CDR3 size: 13 residues. The V gene lost 5 bases and the J gene lost 8 bases, with 12 bases spanning the gap. In DNA, the CDR3 is TGTGCCAGCAGTCCGGGGTGGGGAGGGGAGCTGTTTTTT. This sequence encodes CASSPGWGGELFF.

The sample holds a few counts of this clonotype. The CDR3 DNA reads TGTGCCAGCAGTCCGGGGGGACTAGCGGGACGCAATGAGCAGTTCTTC. Translating gives CASSPGGLAGRNEQFF. V gene TRBV28 combines with J gene TRBJ2-1; 13 bases match TRBD2. Germline V gene sequence: CDR1 MDHEN, CDR2 SYDVKM. The V and J ends lost 5 bases and 6 bases, in that order; junction bases with no gene match: 7. This CDR3 is built from 16 residues.

V gene TRBV21-1 combines with J gene TRBJ2-5; the table calls TRBD2, which could not be checked here. TRBV21-1 is a pseudogene segment. The CDR3 totals 17 residues. CDR3 DNA: TGTGCCAGCAGCACCGGACCTAAAAGCGGGAGGCAAGAGACCCAGTACTTC. It specifies CASSTGPKSGRQETQYF.

This clonotype occurred a few times. V and J are TRBV5-1 and TRBJ2-5, with 8 positions matching TRBD1. With 5 bases clipped from V and 1 base from J, the junction kept 7 bases outside the gene matches. The germline V gene has CDR1 SGHRS and CDR2 YFSETQ. CDR3 size: 15 residues. The CDR3 nucleotides read TGCGCCAGCAGGCAAGGACAGGGCCCCCAAGAGACCCAGTACTTC. Protein sequence: CASRQGQGPQETQYF.

This clonotype was seen repeatedly, ten times or more. The genes are TRBV12-3 or TRBV12-4 and TRBJ2-7, with D perhaps TRBD1 or TRBD2 (6 bases each). The CDR3 runs to 15 residues. The V end was cut by 2 bases, the J end by 1 base, with 12 bases between. The CDR3 coding sequence is TGTGCCAGCAGTTTACAGTGGAGGGGGTCCTACGAGCAGTACTTC. This translates into CASSLQWRGSYEQYF.

The sample holds a few counts of this clonotype. The chain is built from TRBV28 and TRBJ2-1; 14 bases match TRBD2. The CDR3 spans 18 residues. Germline CDR1 MDHEN, CDR2 SYDVKM. V gave up 6 bases and J gave up 4 bases; unmatched junction bases: 11. The CDR3 DNA follows: TGTGCCAGCAGGTTGGGACTAGCGGGAGTCGGGGTTTACAATGAGCAGTTCTTC. Its protein product is CASRLGLAGVGVYNEQFF. Filled out from reference TRBV28 and TRBJ2-1, the complete variable domain reads DVKVTQSSRYLVKRTGEKVFLECVQDMDHENMFWYRQDPGLGLRLIYFSYDVKMKEKGDIPEGYSVSREKKERFSLILESASTNQTSMYLCASRLGLAGVGVYNEQFFGPGTRLTVL.

This clonotype was picked up a small number of times. A junction end diverges from the germline sequence, so it may reflect a read error. V usage is TRBV25-1 and J usage is TRBJ1-2; no reliable D call. The V gene's germline CDR1 is MGHDK and CDR2 SYGVNS. This CDR3 has 11 residues. The CDR3 bases are TGTGCCAGCAGTGAGAGCTTTGGCCACACCTTC. Its translation is CASSESFGHTF.

This sequence joins TRBV4-3 and TRBJ2-7; 7 bases map to TRBD1. The ends lost 2 bases at V and 0 bases at J; junction bases unmatched: 7. From germline, CDR1 is LGHNA and CDR2 YSLEER. The CDR3 extends over 16 amino acids. In nucleotides, the CDR3 is TGCGCCAGCAGCCAACAAACAGGGGCCGGCTCCTACGAGCAGTACTTC. It is translated as CASSQQTGAGSYEQYF.

The chain links TRBV6-5 to TRBJ1-4, with 7 bases that match TRBD1. Germline V lookup: CDR1 MNHEY, CDR2 SVGAGI. V gave up 5 bases and J gave up 5 bases; unmatched junction bases: 8. The CDR3 extends over 15 amino acids. The CDR3 DNA reads TGTGCCAGCAGTACTCCGGGACAGCTAAATGAAAAACTGTTTTTT. Translation gives CASSTPGQLNEKLFF.

A few counts support this clonotype. The chain uses TRBV4-3 and TRBJ2-7; 7 nucleotides agree with TRBD1. Trimming removed 4 bases from V and 5 bases from J; junction bases left unmatched: 11. CDR3 length equals 15 residues. In germline, CDR1 is LGHNA, CDR2 YSLEER. The CDR3 protein is CASSRRGQFGDEQYF. The DNA of the CDR3 is TGCGCCAGCAGCCGAAGGGGGCAGTTTGGCGACGAGCAGTACTTC.

This clonotype showed up just a few times. For the CDR3, the DNA is TGTGCCAGCAGCCGGACTAGCGGGAGGGCCAGAGAGCAGTTCTTC. Amino acids: CASSRTSGRAREQFF. This chain joins TRBV6-1 and TRBJ2-1; the match to TRBD2 covers 15 bases. This CDR3 spans 15 amino acids. From germline, CDR1 is MNHNS and CDR2 SASEGT. V lost 6 bases, J lost 10 bases, and 7 bases stayed unmatched.

The genes are TRBV5-1 and TRBJ1-1, with a possible D match to TRBD1 (5 bases). The V gene lost 3 bases and the J gene lost 2 bases, with 14 bases spanning the gap. CDR3 length: 15 amino acids. The germline V gene encodes CDR1 SGHRS and CDR2 YFSETQ. CDR3 DNA: TGCGCCAGCAGCTGGACCCCGGGACCTAACACTGAAGCTTTCTTT. Translating gives CASSWTPGPNTEAFF.

The CDR3 is CSASPGQGASPYGYTF. The CDR3 DNA reads as TGCAGTGCTTCCCCCGGACAGGGGGCATCCCCCTATGGCTACACCTTC. The rearrangement uses TRBV20-1 and TRBJ1-2, with TRBD1 matching over 11 bases. Germline lookup yields CDR1 DFQATT and CDR2 SNEGSKA (reference sequence). This CDR3 region has 16 residues. The V and J ends lost 5 bases and 4 bases, in that order; junction bases with no gene match: 12.

The chain combines TRBV12-3 or TRBV12-4 with TRBJ1-6; D unclear. This CDR3 is 11 amino acids long. The V and J ends lost 3 bases and 14 bases respectively, with 8 bases between them. In DNA form, the CDR3 reads TGTGCCAGCAGTTTGGTCTCGGCCCTCCACTTT. It is translated as CASSLVSALHF.

This clonotype was recorded a few times. The V and J genes are TRBV12-3 or TRBV12-4 and TRBJ2-1; a weak D match, TRBD1 (5 bases). Trimming removed 3 bases from V and 4 bases from J, with 7 bases in between. The CDR3 is made up of 13 amino acids. CDR3 sequence reads: CASSFQGYNEQFF. CDR3 in DNA: TGTGCCAGCAGTTTTCAGGGATACAATGAGCAGTTCTTC.

V usage is TRBV7-9 and J usage is TRBJ2-5; D perhaps matches TRBD1 (5 bases). The CDR3 is 14 residues long. Trimming pared 5 bases from V and 1 base from J, leaving 11 bases between. CDR1 and CDR2 from the germline V gene are SEHNR and FQNEAQ (reference sequence). The CDR3 DNA reads TGTGCCAGCAGCCGCGACAGTTTCCAAGAGACCCAGTACTTC. Protein: CASSRDSFQETQYF.

This clonotype was seen a few times. The chain joins TRBV20-1 to TRBJ1-1, with D unclear. The CDR3 spans 22 residues. The germline V gene has CDR1 DFQATT and CDR2 SNEGSKA (reference sequence). V dropped 1 base and J dropped 4 bases, with 37 bases sitting between them. The CDR3 nucleotides read TGCAGTGCTAGAGTAGGGCGAGGCGGTTGGAGGGCAGGACCTGATGAGGGCACTGAAGCTTTCTTT. Its protein is CSARVGRGGWRAGPDEGTEAFF.

This clonotype was found a few times. The V call is TRBV27, the J call TRBJ2-3, with 11 positions matching TRBD2. After removal of 7 bases from V and 4 bases from J, the junction contained 16 bases not matched to a gene. The length of the CDR3 is 18 residues. Germline V CDR1 and CDR2: MNHEY, SMNVEV (reference sequence). The CDR3 protein is CASTPVGVSGRAPDTQYF. DNA for the CDR3: TGTGCCAGCACCCCGGTGGGCGTTAGCGGGAGGGCCCCAGATACGCAGTATTTT.

The gene calls are TRBV28 and TRBJ2-3, with D maybe TRBD1 (5 bases). The CDR3 runs to 14 residues. V lost 6 bases to trimming and J lost 4 bases, with 14 bases between them. Looked up from germline, CDR1 is MDHEN and CDR2 is SYDVKM. The CDR3 sequence is CASSPGQSADTQYF. The DNA for the CDR3 is TGTGCCAGCAGCCCAGGACAAAGCGCAGATACGCAGTATTTT.

This clonotype was found many times. The chain employs TRBV25-1 and TRBJ2-1, with TRBD2 matching 8 bases. The CDR3 loop spans 16 amino acids. With V trimmed by 3 bases and J by 4 bases, 8 bases remained unmatched. The V gene's germline CDR1 is MGHDK and CDR2 SYGVNS. The CDR3 DNA sequence: TGTGCCAGCAGTGACCTTAGGGGGACTAGTTACAATGAGCAGTTCTTC. It translates to CASSDLRGTSYNEQFF.

The rearrangement links TRBV4-2 to TRBJ1-4; unclear D gene. Trimming took 0 bases from V and 8 from J, leaving 25 bases between them. CDR3 length: 19 residues. Germline values: CDR1 LGHNA, CDR2 YNFKEQ. The CDR3 nucleotides read TGTGCCAGCAGCCAAGACCCAGCCGCCGGAGGGATGGATGAGGAAAAACTGTTTTTT. This encodes CASSQDPAAGGMDEEKLFF.

This clonotype was seen more than once but under ten times. The CDR3 bases are TGCGCCAGCAGTGAGTTCGGGAGGAACACAGATACGCAGTATTTT. Its protein is CASSEFGRNTDTQYF. The chain is built from TRBV10-2 and TRBJ2-3; 7 positions agree with TRBD2. Germline CDR1 and CDR2: WSHSY and SAAADI. There are 15 residues in the CDR3. Trimming cost V 1 base and J 2 bases; bases outside gene matches: 3.

V usage is TRBV12-3 or TRBV12-4 and J usage is TRBJ2-7; TRBD1 matches 8 bases. This CDR3 is 15 amino acids long. J was trimmed by 6 bases and V by 6 bases; bases with no gene match: 13. The CDR3: CASRLTGTGTVEQYF. DNA for the CDR3: TGTGCCAGCAGACTTACCGGGACAGGCACCGTCGAGCAGTACTTC.

Comment on this clonotype: It may be a read error: a sequence one base away is much more abundant. This CDR3 fails to terminate in the conserved phenylalanine or tryptophan, so it likely reflects a read error. The chain carries TRBV29-1 and TRBJ2-7, with no clear D. The germline V gene encodes CDR1 SQVTM and CDR2 ANQGSEA. This CDR3 spans 13 amino acids. V lost 1 base and J lost 2, with 9 bases in between. The CDR3 region is CSVEGNLTYEQYL. The CDR3 region has the DNA TGCAGCGTTGAAGGGAACCTAACCTACGAGCAGTACTTA.

J is TRBJ2-5 and V is TRBV6-5; weak D call: TRBD1 (5 bases). Germline CDR1 and CDR2: MNHEY and SVGAGI. Trimming took 0 bases from V and 5 from J, leaving 19 bases between them. The CDR3 is 17 amino acids. The CDR3 DNA is TGTGCCAGCAGTTACTCGAACGGTGGGGCCGGTACCGAGACCCAGTACTTC. Translating it yields CASSYSNGGAGTETQYF.